A selection of T cell receptor beta chains follows, all from one sample in a study of early T cells in non-severe SARS-CoV-2 infection. TCRdb used MiXCR to reprocess the 5' RACE reads, holding one entry per CDR3 protein. The sample comprises about 34,000 distinct CDR3 sequences, over 5% of which are singletons, and around 8% rests with the top ten. The sequenced sample was whole blood. All receptors come from an adult who was a healthcare worker with PCR-confirmed SARS-CoV-2 infection or an uninfected control (not recorded which). Both conserved end residues are part of each CDR3. The order of the fields is D gene, J gene, V gene, clone size, CDR3 DNA, CDR3 protein. D genes are given only for firm matches. Not all rows give a size; the values are once, few, many and, for expanded clones, a class.

d_gene: -
j_gene: TRBJ1-5
v_gene: TRBV20-1
abundance: many
CDR3nt: TGCAGTGCTCCGCAGGGGAACAGCAATCAGCCCCGGCATTTT
CDR3aa: CSAPQGNSNQPRHF

d_gene: TRBD2
j_gene: TRBJ2-1
v_gene: TRBV7-3
abundance: many
CDR3nt: TGTGCCAGCAGCTTAGGCGGGGGTTACAATGAGCAGTTCTTC
CDR3aa: CASSLGGGYNEQFF

d_gene: -
j_gene: TRBJ2-5
v_gene: TRBV11-2
abundance: many
CDR3nt: TGTGCCAGCAGCTCCTTTTTCAGGGGAGAGACCCAGTACTTC
CDR3aa: CASSSFFRGETQYF

d_gene: -
j_gene: TRBJ1-5
v_gene: TRBV5-6
abundance: many
CDR3nt: TGTGCCAGCAGCTTGGGTCGGGGGATAGGCAATCAGCCCCAGCATTTT
CDR3aa: CASSLGRGIGNQPQHF

d_gene: -
j_gene: TRBJ2-7
v_gene: TRBV5-5
abundance: few
CDR3nt: TGTGCCAGCAGCTTCCCCCTCTCCTCCTACGAGCAGTACTTC
CDR3aa: CASSFPLSSYEQYF

d_gene: TRBD2
j_gene: TRBJ2-1
v_gene: TRBV28
abundance: -
CDR3nt: TGTGCCAGCATAGTTGGCGGGAGCTCCTACAATGAGCAGTTCTTC
CDR3aa: CASIVGGSSYNEQFF

d_gene: TRBD1
j_gene: TRBJ2-1
v_gene: TRBV12-3/TRBV12-4
abundance: many
CDR3nt: TGTGCCAGCAGCCCAGGGGGCCTGTTATACAATGAGCAGTTCTTC
CDR3aa: CASSPGGLLYNEQFF

d_gene: TRBD1
j_gene: TRBJ1-6
v_gene: TRBV12-3/TRBV12-4
abundance: many
CDR3nt: TGTGCCAGCAGTTTAGGTCAGGGGGCAGTATGGTTTACACCCCTCCACTTT
CDR3aa: CASSLGQGAVWFTPLHF

d_gene: -
j_gene: TRBJ2-4
v_gene: TRBV20-1
abundance: many
CDR3nt: TGCAGTGCTAGAGAAGAGGGCAATTTAGCCAAAAACATTCAGTACTTC
CDR3aa: CSAREEGNLAKNIQYF

d_gene: -
j_gene: TRBJ2-1
v_gene: TRBV20-1
abundance: -
CDR3nt: TGCAGTGCTAGAGATCCCCGGGCTAGCCACAATGAGCAGTTCTTC
CDR3aa: CSARDPRASHNEQFF

d_gene: TRBD2
j_gene: TRBJ2-4
v_gene: TRBV6-5
abundance: -
CDR3nt: TGTGCCAGCACCCCTAGCGGGACTAAAAACATTCAGTACTTC
CDR3aa: CASTPSGTKNIQYF

d_gene: -
j_gene: TRBJ1-2
v_gene: TRBV18
abundance: few
CDR3nt: TGTGCCAGCTTACAAGACAGGAACTATGGCTACACCTTC
CDR3aa: CASLQDRNYGYTF

d_gene: TRBD1
j_gene: TRBJ2-1
v_gene: TRBV11-2
abundance: few
CDR3nt: TGTGCCAGCAGAGGGCAGGGGGCTTCCTACAATGAGCAGTTCTTC
CDR3aa: CASRGQGASYNEQFF

d_gene: -
j_gene: TRBJ2-3
v_gene: TRBV7-2
abundance: medium-sized
CDR3nt: TGTGCCAGCAACCATGACAGCACAGATACGCAGTATTTT
CDR3aa: CASNHDSTDTQYF

d_gene: -
j_gene: TRBJ2-7
v_gene: TRBV28
abundance: many
CDR3nt: TGTGCCAGCAGTCTGACGGGGAAGACCTACGAGCAGTACTTC
CDR3aa: CASSLTGKTYEQYF